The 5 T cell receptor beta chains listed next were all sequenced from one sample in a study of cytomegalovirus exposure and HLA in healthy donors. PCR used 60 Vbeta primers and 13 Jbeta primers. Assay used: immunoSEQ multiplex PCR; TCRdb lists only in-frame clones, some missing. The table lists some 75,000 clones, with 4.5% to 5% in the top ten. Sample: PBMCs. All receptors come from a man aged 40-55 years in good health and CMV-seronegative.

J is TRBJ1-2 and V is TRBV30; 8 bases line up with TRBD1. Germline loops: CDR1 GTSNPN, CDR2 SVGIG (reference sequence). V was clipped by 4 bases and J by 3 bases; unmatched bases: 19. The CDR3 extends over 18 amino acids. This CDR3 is CAWISPPRQGRIHYGYTF. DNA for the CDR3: TGTGCCTGGATATCCCCCCCCCGACAGGGGCGGATTCACTATGGCTACACCTTC.

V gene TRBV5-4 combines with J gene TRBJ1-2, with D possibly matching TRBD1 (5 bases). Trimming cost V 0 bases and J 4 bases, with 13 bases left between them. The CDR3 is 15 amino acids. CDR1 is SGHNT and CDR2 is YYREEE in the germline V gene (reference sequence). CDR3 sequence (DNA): TGTGCCAGCAGCTTGGACAGGACGATCCCCTATGGCTACACCTTC. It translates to CASSLDRTIPYGYTF.

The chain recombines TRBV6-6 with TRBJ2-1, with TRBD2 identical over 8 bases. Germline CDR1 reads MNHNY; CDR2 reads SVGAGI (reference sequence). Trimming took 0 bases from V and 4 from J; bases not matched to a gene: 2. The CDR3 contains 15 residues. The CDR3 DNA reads TGTGCCAGCAGTTACTCTAGCGGGGAATACAATGAGCAGTTCTTC. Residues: CASSYSSGEYNEQFF.

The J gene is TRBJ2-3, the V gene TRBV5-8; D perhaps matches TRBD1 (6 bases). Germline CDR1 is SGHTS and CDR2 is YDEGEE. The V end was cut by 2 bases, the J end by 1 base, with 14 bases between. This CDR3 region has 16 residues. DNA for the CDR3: TGTGCCAGCAGCTTTGAAGTTGCAGGGGGCACAGATACGCAGTATTTT. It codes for CASSFEVAGGTDTQYF.

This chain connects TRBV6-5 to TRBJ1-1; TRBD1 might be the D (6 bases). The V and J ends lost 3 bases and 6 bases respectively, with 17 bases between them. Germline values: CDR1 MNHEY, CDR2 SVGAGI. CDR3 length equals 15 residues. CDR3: CASSYINRVGSEAFF. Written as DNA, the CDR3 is TGTGCCAGCAGTTATATAAACAGGGTGGGTTCTGAAGCTTTCTTT.